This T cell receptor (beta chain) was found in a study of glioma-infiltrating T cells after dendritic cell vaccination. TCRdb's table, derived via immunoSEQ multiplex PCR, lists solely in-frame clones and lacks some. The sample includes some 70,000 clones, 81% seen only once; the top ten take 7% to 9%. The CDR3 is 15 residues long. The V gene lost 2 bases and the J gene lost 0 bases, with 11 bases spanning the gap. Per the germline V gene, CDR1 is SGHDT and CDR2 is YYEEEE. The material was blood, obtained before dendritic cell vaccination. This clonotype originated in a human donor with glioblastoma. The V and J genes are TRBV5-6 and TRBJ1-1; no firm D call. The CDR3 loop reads CASSFIRGMNTEAFF. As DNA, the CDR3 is TGTGCCAGCAGCTTTATCAGAGGAATGAACACTGAAGCTTTCTTT. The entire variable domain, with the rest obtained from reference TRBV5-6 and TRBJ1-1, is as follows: DAGVTQSPTHLIKTRGQQVTLRCSPKSGHDTVSWYQQALGQGPQFIFQYYEEEERQRGNFPDRFSGHQFPNYSSELNVNALLLGDSALYLCASSFIRGMNTEAFFGQGTRLTVV.